This TCR beta chain originates from a study of OX40 agonist ivuxolimab in advanced cancers. Study-wide context: Patients in the trial were receiving intravenous ivuxolimab every 2 weeks, at doses of 0.01 to 10 mg/kg. A history of anti-PD-1, anti-PD-L1 or anti-CTLA-4 therapy was acceptable, and 40% had some. Points from the study as a whole: Within 6 weeks, CD4+ and CD8+ blood T cells expanded clonally at 0.1 to 3.0 mg/kg. On average, CD8+ T cells showed a greater number of expanded clones than CD4+.

The CDR3 covers 16 residues. Germline CDR1 SGHTA, CDR2 FQGNSA. V lost 4 bases and J lost 2, with 15 bases in between. Sequencing used immunoSEQ multiplex PCR; TCRdb keeps in-frame clones, though not all of them. This sample yields some 46,000 clones, of which roughly 90% are seen a single time; 12% belongs to the top ten. Concerning this clone: Antigen specificity is unknown.

The V call is TRBV7-2, the J call TRBJ2-1; D assignment may be TRBD1 or TRBD2 (5 bases each). The source was CD4+ or CD8+ T cells sorted from blood, collected in a trial of the OX40 agonist ivuxolimab. The sequence was obtained from an adult with an advanced solid tumor such as melanoma, head and neck, liver or kidney cancer. DNA of the CDR3: TGTGCCAGCAGCTCATACCGGGACGGGGCCTACAATGAGCAGTTCTTC. It specifies CASSSYRDGAYNEQFF.